Only a few counts were recorded for the clone carrying this T cell receptor (beta chain). Its antigen is as yet unknown. This CDR3 contains 13 residues. In germline, CDR1 is DFQATT, CDR2 SNEGSKA (reference sequence). The V and J ends lost 4 bases and 0 bases respectively, with 7 bases between them. TCRdb fed the reads into MiXCR, producing one record per CDR3 protein. The data contain 2,500 to 3,000 distinct CDR3 sequences, 16% of them singletons. This specimen belongs to a study of liver allograft versus peripheral blood T cells. On the study more broadly: T cell receptor repertoires in transplanted livers were compared with those in recipients' peripheral blood. Whole-study findings and limits: Repertoires found inside liver allografts reportedly differed from T cell receptor repertoires in peripheral blood.

V usage is TRBV20-1 and J usage is TRBJ2-4; D gene unclear. The TCR comes from a human patient who had a liver transplant. Some T cells may possibly be graft donor cells. CDR3 nucleotides: TGCAGTGCTACCATAGAAGCCAAAAACATTCAGTACTTC. Translated, it gives CSATIEAKNIQYF.